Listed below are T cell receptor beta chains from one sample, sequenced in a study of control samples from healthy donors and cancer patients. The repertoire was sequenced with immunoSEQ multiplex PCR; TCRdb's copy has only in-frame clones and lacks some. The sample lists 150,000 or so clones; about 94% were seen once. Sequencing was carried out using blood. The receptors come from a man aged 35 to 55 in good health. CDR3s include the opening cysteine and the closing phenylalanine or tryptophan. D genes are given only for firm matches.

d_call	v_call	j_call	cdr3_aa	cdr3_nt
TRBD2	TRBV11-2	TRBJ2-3	CASSLASGGPSNTQYF	TGTGCCAGCAGCTTAGCTAGCGGGGGGCCCTCGAATACGCAGTATTTT
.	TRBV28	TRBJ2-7	CASRLLGAVREQYF	TGTGCCAGCAGATTACTCGGGGCCGTCAGGGAGCAGTACTTC
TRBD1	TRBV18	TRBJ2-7	CASSPRDRVSEQYF	TGTGCCAGCTCACCACGGGACAGGGTGAGCGAGCAGTACTTC
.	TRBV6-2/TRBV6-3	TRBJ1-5	CASSYPGNQPQHF	TGTGCCAGCAGTTACCCGGGCAATCAGCCCCAGCATTTT
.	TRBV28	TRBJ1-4	CASSSHSARKLFF	TGTGCCAGCAGTTCCCACTCGGCCCGAAAACTGTTTTTT
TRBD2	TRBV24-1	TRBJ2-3	CATSDSLRQLRASGATDTQYF	TGTGCCACCAGTGATTCCCTGAGACAATTGAGGGCTAGCGGGGCCACAGATACGCAGTATTTT
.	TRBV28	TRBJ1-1	CASSLTGDDEAFF	TGTGCCAGCAGTTTAACGGGGGATGATGAAGCTTTCTTT
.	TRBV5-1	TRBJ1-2	CASSLARAREVGGYTF	TGCGCCAGCAGCTTGGCCCGAGCCAGGGAGGTTGGTGGCTACACCTTC
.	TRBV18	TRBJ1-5	CASSPYNQPQHF	TGTGCCAGCTCACCATACAATCAGCCCCAGCATTTT
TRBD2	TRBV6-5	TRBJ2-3	CASSPVWAGGNTQYF	TGTGCCAGCAGTCCCGTTTGGGCGGGGGGCAATACGCAGTATTTT
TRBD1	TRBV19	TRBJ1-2	CASSPTGDSYGYTF	TGTGCCAGTAGCCCGACAGGGGACAGCTATGGCTACACCTTC
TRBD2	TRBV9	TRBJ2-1	CASSALAGWDEQFF	TGTGCCAGCAGTGCACTAGCGGGGTGGGATGAGCAGTTCTTC
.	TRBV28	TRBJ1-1	CASRLQYRAFF	TGTGCCAGCAGGCTACAGTATAGGGCTTTCTTT
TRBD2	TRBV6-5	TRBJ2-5	CASSYAGGVQETQYF	TGTGCCAGCAGTTATGCGGGGGGCGTCCAAGAGACCCAGTACTTC
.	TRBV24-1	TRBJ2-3	CATSDLNSGYTDTQYF	TGTGCCACCAGTGATTTGAATTCGGGATACACAGATACGCAGTATTTT
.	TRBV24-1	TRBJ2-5	CATIRLGTPEGQETQYF	TGTGCCACTATAAGACTCGGGACCCCTGAGGGCCAAGAGACCCAGTACTTC
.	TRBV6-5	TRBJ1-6	CASSYRGSPLHF	TGTGCCAGCAGTTACCGCGGTTCACCCCTCCACTTT